Below, 23 T cell receptor beta chains from the same sample are listed, as sequenced in a study of blood T cell repertoires in COVID-19. Only in-frame clones appear in the TCRdb table, and some are missing; sequencing was by immunoSEQ multiplex PCR. The sample includes tens of thousands of clones, about 88% of them seen just once. Sequenced input: peripheral blood. The receptors stem from a human donor in a cohort sampled during active COVID-19.

The chain carries TRBV7-2 and TRBJ1-4, with unresolved D. The CDR3 runs to 14 residues. The V end was cut by 4 bases, the J end by 0 bases, with 6 bases between. Germline V gives CDR1 SGHTA, CDR2 FQGNSA. The DNA of the CDR3 is TGTGCCAGCAGCTCCTTAACAACTAATGAAAAACTGTTTTTT. It encodes CASSSLTTNEKLFF.

The rearrangement joins TRBV9 to TRBJ2-2; 7 nucleotides match TRBD2. Germline CDR1 SGDLS, CDR2 YYNGEE. The CDR3 has 14 amino acids. Trimming removed 3 bases from V and 7 bases from J; junction bases left unmatched: 6. CDR3 sequence (DNA): TGTGCCAGCAGCGGGAGGGCGGGAGACGGGGAGCTGTTTTTT. As protein: CASSGRAGDGELFF.

This clone appeared a few times. DNA of the CDR3: TGTGCCAGTATATCACAGGCAGGACGATATGGCTACACCTTC. Translation: CASISQAGRYGYTF. The chain combines TRBV19 with TRBJ1-2; TRBD1 is a possible D gene (5 bases). The CDR3 sequence is 14 residues long. Trimming removed 7 bases at V and 5 bases at J, with 17 bases between. Germline V CDR1 and CDR2: LNHDA, SQIVND (reference sequence).

This rearrangement joins TRBV29-1 to TRBJ1-1, with D perhaps matching TRBD1 (5 bases). CDR1 and CDR2 from the germline V gene are SQVTM and ANQGSEA. With 4 bases removed from V and 5 bases from J, the gap between germline ends came to 14 bases. This CDR3 is built from 13 residues. The chain's CDR3 is CSVVVGGGTEAFF. The DNA for the CDR3 is TGCAGCGTTGTGGTCGGGGGGGGAACTGAAGCTTTCTTT.

CDR3 nucleotide sequence: TGTGCCAGCAGCCAGCAGGGGGCGCTCTTAAATTCACCCCTCCACTTT. This translates into CASSQQGALLNSPLHF. V gene TRBV3-1 (or the pseudogene TRBV3-2) combines with J gene TRBJ1-6; 8 bases agree with TRBD1. Germline assignment: CDR1 LGHDT and CDR2 YNNKEL (reference sequence). The CDR3 contains 16 residues. The J segment lost 7 bases and the V segment lost 3 bases, leaving 8 bases of the junction unmatched.

This rearrangement joins TRBV30 to TRBJ2-5, with 7 bases identical to TRBD2. The CDR3 runs 14 residues. The germline V gene has CDR1 GTSNPN and CDR2 SVGIG (reference sequence). Trimming cost V 0 bases and J 5 bases; bases outside gene matches: 6. The CDR3 sequence is CAWSVQAGKETQYF. In nucleotides, the CDR3 is TGTGCCTGGAGTGTACAAGCGGGAAAGGAGACCCAGTACTTC.

The V and J genes are TRBV19 and TRBJ1-4; D is unresolved. Trimming removed 9 bases from V and 0 bases from J, with 14 bases in between. The CDR3 consists of 15 residues. CDR1 is LNHDA and CDR2 is SQIVND in the germline V gene (reference sequence). CDR3 region: CASRTGSTTNEKLFF. DNA of the CDR3: TGTGCCAGCCGAACGGGGTCTACAACTAATGAAAAACTGTTTTTT.

The CDR3 DNA reads as TGTGCCAGCAGTACTCAGATAATTATGACAGGGTCTGAAAAACTGTTTTTT. It is translated as CASSTQIIMTGSEKLFF. The rearrangement joins TRBV2 to TRBJ1-4, with 7 bases fitting TRBD1. V gave up 5 bases and J gave up 7 bases; unmatched junction bases: 16. Germline V gene lookup returns CDR1 SNHLY and CDR2 FYNNEI. There are 17 residues in the CDR3.

The chain employs TRBV5-4 and TRBJ2-1, with TRBD2 as a possible D gene (6 bases). Per germline, CDR1 SGHNT and CDR2 YYREEE (reference sequence). The V and J ends lost 3 bases and 10 bases respectively, with 8 bases between them. The CDR3 has 11 residues. CDR3 DNA sequence: TGTGCCAGCAGCTGGGGGGTAGAGCAGTTCTTC. This codes for CASSWGVEQFF.

A few counts support this clone. This sequence joins TRBV28 and TRBJ2-2, with TRBD2 as a possible D gene (6 bases). CDR1 is MDHEN and CDR2 is SYDVKM in the germline V gene. Trimming removed 4 bases at V and 1 base at J, with 10 bases between. The CDR3 sequence is 15 residues long. The chain's CDR3 is CASSSFSGNTGELFF. The CDR3, as DNA: TGTGCCAGCAGTTCATTTAGCGGGAACACCGGGGAGCTGTTTTTT.

The genes are TRBV5-1 and TRBJ2-7; weak D call: TRBD2 (5 bases). Between the trimmed V and J ends, which lost 2 bases and 0 bases, there was a span of 12 bases. This CDR3 is 15 amino acids long. CDR1 and CDR2 from the germline V gene are SGHRS and YFSETQ. The CDR3 loop reads CASSLLGGNSYEQYF. The CDR3 DNA is TGCGCCAGCAGCTTACTTGGAGGAAACTCCTACGAGCAGTACTTC. Variable domain in full (rest from reference TRBV5-1 and TRBJ2-7): KAGVTQTPRYLIKTRGQQVTLSCSPISGHRSVSWYQQTPGQGLQFLFEYFSETQRNKGNFPGRFSGRQFSNSRSEMNVSTLELGDSALYLCASSLLGGNSYEQYFGPGTRLTVT.

This clone was seen once. The V call is TRBV4-1, the J call TRBJ2-2; 13 bases fit TRBD2. This CDR3 spans 16 amino acids. With V trimmed by 4 bases and J by 10 bases, 9 bases remained unmatched. In germline, CDR1 is MGHRA, CDR2 YSYEKL. In DNA, the CDR3 is TGCGCCAGCAGCCCAACTAGCGGGGGGGCTTTTGAGGAGCTGTTTTTT. It specifies CASSPTSGGAFEELFF.

This clone was counted a single time. CDR3 region: CASNEQGIAKNIQYF. The CDR3 nucleotides are TGTGCCAGTAACGAGCAGGGTATAGCCAAAAACATTCAGTACTTC. The chain uses TRBV19 and TRBJ2-4; the D gene is possibly TRBD1 (5 bases). This CDR3 is built from 15 residues. In germline, CDR1 is LNHDA, CDR2 SQIVND (reference sequence). V dropped 7 bases and J dropped 0 bases, with 13 bases sitting between them.

The rearrangement links TRBV27 to TRBJ2-7, with TRBD1 matching over 8 bases. J lost 0 bases, V lost 3 bases, and 4 bases had no gene match. Germline lookup yields CDR1 MNHEY and CDR2 SMNVEV (reference sequence). The CDR3 is 15 residues long. The CDR3 loop is CASSFGTGISYEQYF. The CDR3 coding sequence is TGTGCCAGCAGTTTTGGGACAGGAATCTCCTACGAGCAGTACTTC.

In this sample, this clone turned up once. CDR3 DNA: TGTGCCACCATGCGACAGGGAGTGGCTTTCTTT. Encoded protein: CATMRQGVAFF. The chain has TRBV24-1 and TRBJ1-1; 7 bases align to TRBD1. V shed 8 bases, J shed 11 bases, and the junction held 7 bases outside the gene matches. The length of the CDR3 is 11 residues. CDR1 KGHDR and CDR2 SFDVKD come from the germline V gene.

V is TRBV5-1 and J is TRBJ2-7; 11 bases line up with TRBD1. The CDR3 is 16 residues long. V lost 4 bases, J lost 6 bases, and 12 bases stayed unmatched. Germline V lookup: CDR1 SGHRS, CDR2 YFSETQ. As DNA, the CDR3 is TGCGCCAGCAGCCCGTTGGGGACAGGGGGGCAAACCGAGCAGTACTTC. This sequence encodes CASSPLGTGGQTEQYF.

This sequence joins TRBV29-1 and TRBJ1-2; a weak D match, TRBD1 (5 bases). This CDR3 is 14 amino acids long. The germline V gene has CDR1 SQVTM and CDR2 ANQGSEA. The germline V and J ends were trimmed by 5 bases and 8 bases, with 21 bases remaining between them. The DNA of the CDR3 is TGCAGCGTTAGTGGCACCCCAAGGGGTTTCGGCTACACCTTC. This codes for CSVSGTPRGFGYTF.

The rearrangement links TRBV20-1 to TRBJ2-7; D gene uncertain. Germline CDR1 reads DFQATT; CDR2 reads SNEGSKA (reference sequence). There are 11 residues in the CDR3. Trimming left V 6 bases short and J 5 bases short, with 11 bases between. The CDR3: CSARTSDEQYF. DNA for the CDR3: TGCAGTGCCCGAACGAGCGACGAGCAGTACTTC.

J is TRBJ2-3 and V is TRBV19; the match to TRBD1 covers 8 bases. Looked up from germline, CDR1 is LNHDA and CDR2 is SQIVND (reference sequence). J was trimmed by 4 bases and V by 6 bases; bases with no gene match: 9. This CDR3 is 15 amino acids long. DNA for the CDR3: TGTGCCAGTAGCCGCCCGGGACAGGTTTCAGATACGCAGTATTTT. Its protein is CASSRPGQVSDTQYF.

V gene TRBV6-5 combines with J gene TRBJ2-3; no clear D. Germline loops: CDR1 MNHEY, CDR2 SVGAGI. The CDR3 consists of 16 residues. Deletions cut 4 bases from V and 0 bases from J, with 14 bases between. Here the CDR3 DNA reads TGTGCCAGCAGTTCTCACCAAGAGACTAGCACAGATACGCAGTATTTT. Translation: CASSSHQETSTDTQYF.

This chain connects TRBV6-5 to TRBJ2-2, with 8 bases fitting TRBD2. The CDR3 contains 14 residues. Germline CDR1 and CDR2: MNHEY and SVGAGI. The CDR3 reads CAHRGGGYTGELFF. As DNA, the CDR3 is TGTGCTCACCGGGGGGGCGGGTATACCGGGGAGCTGTTTTTT.

The chain couples TRBV4-1 to TRBJ1-4, with TRBD1 as a possible D gene (5 bases). V dropped 1 base and J dropped 6 bases, with 15 bases sitting between them. Germline V CDR1 and CDR2: MGHRA, YSYEKL. CDR3 length: 16 residues. CDR3 bases: TGCGCCAGCAGCCAAGTTAGTCAGGGTCTGGATGAAAAACTGTTTTTT. Translation gives CASSQVSQGLDEKLFF.

This chain joins TRBV5-1 and TRBJ1-1, with no clear D. The CDR3 loop spans 13 amino acids. The germline V and J ends were trimmed by 2 bases and 5 bases, with 10 bases remaining between them. Germline values: CDR1 SGHRS, CDR2 YFSETQ. CDR3 in amino acids: CASSFTSGTEAFF. The DNA for the CDR3 is TGCGCCAGCAGCTTTACGTCGGGAACTGAAGCTTTCTTT.